This T cell receptor beta chain emerged from a study of blood T cell repertoires in COVID-19. Germline CDR1 reads SSHAT; CDR2 reads FNYEAQ (reference sequence). V lost 3 bases to trimming and J lost 6 bases, with 11 bases between them. This CDR3 is built from 14 residues. Repertoires were generated with immunoSEQ multiplex PCR, while TCRdb's copy carries only in-frame clones and drops some. The sample contains 250,000 to 300,000 clones, 91% of which appear only once. The specimen sequenced was peripheral blood. The V gene is TRBV7-7, the J gene TRBJ2-2; D might be TRBD1 (5 bases). The sequence was obtained from a woman aged 25 to 45 with COVID-19, enrolled during active disease. This CDR3 reads CASSFLQESGELFF. The CDR3 DNA reads TGTGCCAGCAGCTTCCTACAGGAGTCCGGGGAGCTGTTTTTT.